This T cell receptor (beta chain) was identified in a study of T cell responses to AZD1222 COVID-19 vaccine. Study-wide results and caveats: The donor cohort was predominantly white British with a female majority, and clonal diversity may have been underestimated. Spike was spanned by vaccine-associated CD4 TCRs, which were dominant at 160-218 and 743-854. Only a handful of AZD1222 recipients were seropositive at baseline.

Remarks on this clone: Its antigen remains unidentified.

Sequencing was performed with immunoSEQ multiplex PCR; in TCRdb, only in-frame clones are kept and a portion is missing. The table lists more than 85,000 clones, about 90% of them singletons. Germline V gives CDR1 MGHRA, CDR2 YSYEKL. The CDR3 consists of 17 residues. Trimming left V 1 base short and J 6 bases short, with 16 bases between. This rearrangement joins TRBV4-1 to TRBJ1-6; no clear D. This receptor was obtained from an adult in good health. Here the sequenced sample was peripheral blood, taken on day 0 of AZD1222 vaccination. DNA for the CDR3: TGCGCCAGCAGCCAAGCCCAGGCTCGCCGCCTTAATTCACCCCTCCACTTT. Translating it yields CASSQAQARRLNSPLHF.